This T cell receptor (beta chain) was obtained from a study of OX40 agonist ivuxolimab in advanced cancers. About the study: In this cohort, patients received ivuxolimab, an agonistic anti-OX40 (CD134) antibody. Prior anti-PD-1, anti-PD-L1 or anti-CTLA-4 therapy was allowed; 40% had some. Study results and caveats: Both blood CD4+ and CD8+ T cells showed clonal growth by week 6 at 0.1 to 3.0 mg/kg. Normalized expansion of T-cell clones was also low for some nonresponders.

Data came from immunoSEQ multiplex PCR; TCRdb stores just in-frame clones and leaves some out. The sample holds some 45,000 clones, 89% seen once. In the case of this clone: Its antigen is still unknown.

V lost 3 bases and J 6 bases, leaving 12 bases between the germline ends. Germline lookup yields CDR1 SGHAT and CDR2 FQNNGV. This CDR3 contains 13 residues. The chain joins TRBV11-2 to TRBJ2-7; D gene unclear. The sequence was collected from an adult with an advanced solid tumor such as melanoma, head and neck, liver or kidney cancer. The specimen comprised CD4+ or CD8+ T cells sorted from blood, sampled in a trial of the OX40 agonist ivuxolimab. Here the CDR3 reads CASSLAGSREQYF. The CDR3 DNA reads TGTGCCAGCAGCTTGGCCGGATCTCGCGAGCAGTACTTC.